This TCR beta chain was identified in a study of regulatory T cells in long-lasting Graves disease. Overall study: Graves' patients with a new diagnosis had received antithyroid drugs under 3 months. Broader study findings: Among the persistent patients, fewer than 3,000 public clonotypes were shared, more than the approximately 1,000 shared among new patients.

Libraries of TCR beta came from iRepertoire HTBI primers plus Arm-PCR of CDR3 regions. TCRdb re-derived calls from the multiplex PCR reads in MiXCR, one entry per CDR3 protein. The data show hundreds of thousands of distinct CDR3 sequences, roughly 15% seen once. There are many counts of this clonotype. Its target is unknown. J gave up 2 bases and V 3 bases, and 2 bases lay outside the gene matches. The CDR3 is made up of 14 amino acids. Sample time point: newly diagnosed GD, antithyroid drugs for less than 3 months. The TCR library was made from RNA extracted from PBMCs. In addition, the sample was reused for a study of T cells in Graves' hyperthyroidism and ophthalmopathy. As reported in that work: Aged 18 to 65, the patients had hyperthyroidism that was newly diagnosed and had lasted under 2 months.

Source: peripheral blood mononuclear cells (PBMCs), taken at new diagnosis, from a patient treated with antithyroid drugs. This receptor was taken from a woman aged 25 to 39 with Graves disease. This chain uses TRBV12-3 or TRBV12-4 with TRBJ2-7; 9 bases match TRBD2. The CDR3 loop is CASSFVAGAYEQYF. DNA for the CDR3: TGTGCCAGCAGTTTTGTAGCGGGAGCCTACGAGCAGTACTTC.